Sequencing of this T cell receptor beta chain was carried out in a study of CD8 T cells in ankylosing spondylitis. Findings and limits, study-wide: Relatively rare in peripheral blood, disease-linked clones were also CD8+. Blood of patients with ankylosing spondylitis appeared to be characterized by a TCR beta motif of several highly homologous variants.

Of note for this clonotype: Its antigen is still unknown.

This CDR3 comprises 15 residues. V was pared by 3 bases and J by 8 bases, with 7 bases of the junction left unmatched. 5'-RACE, quantitative and with molecular barcodes, yielded the TCR beta libraries. From the 5' RACE reads, TCRdb called clonotypes with MiXCR, one entry per CDR3 protein. The repertoire consists of about 250,000 distinct CDR3 sequences, with about 20% occurring once and the leading ten covering around 30%. The rearrangement joins TRBV12-3 or TRBV12-4 to TRBJ2-1, with TRBD2 matching 10 bases. The TCR comes from a male donor with ankylosing spondylitis or in good health (not recorded which). Sequencing used blood, either unsorted or a sorted T cell fraction (not recorded which). The CDR3 nucleotides read TGTGCCAGCAGTTTGCCGGCTAGCGGGAGCTATGAGCAGTTCTTC. Protein sequence: CASSLPASGSYEQFF.